This T cell receptor beta chain derives from a study of breast tumors, draining lymph nodes, adjacent tissues. Germline values: CDR1 SGHDT, CDR2 YYEEEE. The CDR3 spans 18 residues. The V end lost 0 bases, the J end lost 1 base, and 17 bases lay between the germline ends. Axillary draining lymph nodes of breast cancer patients supplied the node samples. Study observations and caveats: Findings are consistent with lymph node origin and intratumoral expansion of most tumor T cells. Tumor repertoires ranked between lymph nodes and nontumor tissue in diversity, with V and J gene preferences. Luminal-like breast cancer showed significantly greater tumor-nontumor repertoire similarity than basal-like breast cancer did.

TCRdb re-called the multiplex PCR reads with MiXCR, one entry per CDR3 protein. The sample lists approximately 170,000 distinct CDR3 sequences, around a third occurring once. This clonotype was seen a few times. Its target is not known. J is TRBJ2-1 and V is TRBV5-6; tentative D call: TRBD2 (6 bases). Sequencing was carried out using axillary lymph node tissue. This sequence was found in a female donor with breast cancer. Some clones in this sample may be carry-over from other donors' samples. Written as DNA, the CDR3 is TGTGCCAGCAGCTTGGGCCCTAGCGCTTCACCGTCCTACAATGAGCAGTTCTTC. Translating gives CASSLGPSASPSYNEQFF.